The next 31 T cell receptor beta chains were all read from a single sample in a study of blood T cell repertoires in COVID-19. Here immunoSEQ multiplex PCR was the method, and the copy in TCRdb shows in-frame clones only, minus some. The table records roughly 200,000 clones, 88% of them present only once. Sequencing used PBMCs or T cells enriched from blood (not recorded which). These receptors were obtained from a woman in her thirties who had recovered from COVID-19.

This clone was picked up many times. V gene TRBV6-1 combines with J gene TRBJ1-2; 10 bases fit TRBD1. V lost 0 bases, J lost 8 bases, and 9 bases stayed unmatched. CDR3 length: 16 amino acids. Germline V lookup: CDR1 MNHNS, CDR2 SASEGT. This CDR3 reads CASSEADGTGEHGYTF. CDR3 in DNA: TGTGCCAGCAGTGAAGCAGATGGGACAGGGGAGCACGGCTACACCTTC.

This chain uses TRBV11-2 with TRBJ2-7; TRBD2 aligns across 12 bases. The length of the CDR3 is 13 residues. V lost 6 bases, J lost 3 bases, and 0 bases stayed unmatched. Germline V lookup: CDR1 SGHAT, CDR2 FQNNGV. CDR3 nucleotides: TGTGCCAGCAGGACTAGCGGGGGCTACGAGCAGTACTTC. As protein: CASRTSGGYEQYF.

The J gene is TRBJ2-2, the V gene TRBV7-3; D is unclear. This CDR3 contains 14 residues. In germline, CDR1 is SGHTA, CDR2 FQGTGA. The V end was cut by 5 bases, the J end by 4 bases, with 11 bases between. The CDR3 DNA sequence: TGTGCCAGCAGCCCCTATCAAATCACCGGGGAGCTGTTTTTT. Translating it yields CASSPYQITGELFF.

V usage is TRBV9 and J usage is TRBJ1-2, with a weak D call TRBD1 (5 bases). The CDR3 contains 14 residues. In germline, CDR1 is SGDLS, CDR2 YYNGEE. V was pared by 0 bases and J by 5 bases, with 11 bases between. The CDR3 nucleotides read TGTGCCAGCAGCGTAGCTCCCAGGGCGTATGGCTACACCTTC. Residues: CASSVAPRAYGYTF. The complete variable domain, with remaining parts taken from reference TRBV9 and TRBJ1-2, reads DSGVTQTPKHLITATGQRVTLRCSPRSGDLSVYWYQQSLDQGLQFLIQYYNGEERAKGNILERFSAQQFPDLHSELNLSSLELGDSALYFCASSVAPRAYGYTFGSGTRLTVV.

This rearrangement joins TRBV7-9 to TRBJ1-1; no clear D. The CDR3 consists of 14 residues. Deletions cut 5 bases from V and 0 bases from J, with 10 bases between. CDR1 and CDR2 from the germline V gene are SEHNR and FQNEAQ (reference sequence). The CDR3 region has the DNA TGTGCCAGCAGCGCGGACTTACTGAACACTGAAGCTTTCTTT. Protein: CASSADLLNTEAFF.

This clone was recorded once. CDR3 nucleotides: TGCGCCAGCAGCCTTAACAGGGCGAGATATGGCTACACCTTC. Encoded protein: CASSLNRARYGYTF. The chain links TRBV4-3 to TRBJ1-2; possible D gene TRBD1, 6 bases. This CDR3 comprises 14 residues. CDR1 and CDR2 from the germline V gene are LGHNA and YSLEER. V dropped 4 bases and J dropped 5 bases, with 14 bases sitting between them.

The chain employs TRBV11-3 and TRBJ2-1, with 9 bases identical to TRBD2. CDR3 length equals 16 residues. V was pared by 4 bases and J by 7 bases, with 11 bases of the junction left unmatched. Looked up from germline, CDR1 is SGHNT and CDR2 is YENEEA. CDR3 sequence (DNA): TGTGCCAGCAGCTCCGCCTCTAGCGGGGTTGAGAATGAGCAGTTCTTC. Protein: CASSSASSGVENEQFF.

The chain has TRBV4-3 and TRBJ2-7; the match to TRBD1 covers 7 bases. The V and J ends lost 0 bases and 3 bases, in that order; junction bases with no gene match: 17. Germline loops: CDR1 LGHNA, CDR2 YSLEER. This CDR3 has 19 amino acids. Here the CDR3 DNA reads TGCGCCAGCAGCCAAGAGGATCCGAGAGGGACAGACCTTTACTACGAGCAGTACTTC. Amino acids: CASSQEDPRGTDLYYEQYF.

This rearrangement joins TRBV27 to TRBJ1-6; perhaps TRBD1 as D (6 bases). The germline CDR1 and CDR2 sequences are MNHEY and SMNVEV (reference sequence). Trimming stripped 9 bases from V and 3 bases from J, with 15 bases between. CDR3 length: 15 amino acids. CDR3 nucleotides: TGTGCCAGTTCAGGACAGCCAAACTATAATTCACCCCTCCACTTT. This translates into CASSGQPNYNSPLHF.

The J gene is TRBJ2-3, the V gene TRBV29-1, with TRBD2 matching over 13 bases. The V gene end was trimmed by 7 bases and the J gene end by 6 bases; junction bases not matched to a gene: 1. The CDR3 contains 12 residues. Germline CDR1 is SQVTM and CDR2 is ANQGSEA. The CDR3 reads CSGTSGGDTQYF. In DNA form, the CDR3 reads TGCAGCGGGACTAGCGGGGGTGATACGCAGTATTTT.

The rearrangement joins TRBV5-1 to TRBJ2-7, with a possible D match to TRBD2 (6 bases). Germline loops: CDR1 SGHRS, CDR2 YFSETQ. This CDR3 is 16 amino acids long. V shed 2 bases and J shed 4 bases, with 19 bases lying between them. As DNA, the CDR3 is TGCGCCAGCAGCTTCAGCGGCGGGACCGCGGTTTACGAGCAGTACTTC. This codes for CASSFSGGTAVYEQYF.

The chain carries TRBV15 and TRBJ1-5; D ambiguous. V was pared by 1 base and J by 1 base, with 8 bases between. CDR1 is LNHNV, CDR2 YYDKDF, per germline (reference sequence). The CDR3 totals 15 residues. Here the CDR3 DNA reads TGTGCCACCAGCAGAGTGGTTGCGAGCAATCAGCCCCAGCATTTT. Residues: CATSRVVASNQPQHF.

The V and J genes are TRBV27 and TRBJ2-3, with D possibly being TRBD1 (6 bases). The V end lost 3 bases, the J end lost 2 bases, and 12 bases lay between the germline ends. The length of the CDR3 is 15 residues. Germline V gives CDR1 MNHEY, CDR2 SMNVEV (reference sequence). CDR3 protein: CASSFSMGHTDTQYF. CDR3 nucleotides: TGTGCCAGCAGTTTTAGCATGGGACACACAGATACGCAGTATTTT.

The rearrangement joins TRBV3-1 (or the pseudogene TRBV3-2) to TRBJ2-7; tentatively, D is TRBD1 (5 bases). This CDR3 is built from 12 residues. Germline loops: CDR1 LGHDT, CDR2 YNNKEL (reference sequence). The germline V and J ends were trimmed by 5 bases and 6 bases, with 11 bases remaining between them. For the CDR3, the DNA is TGTGCCAGCAGCTCTCGACAGTTCGAGCAGTACTTC. Translating gives CASSSRQFEQYF.

The CDR3 DNA follows: TGTGCCAGCAGGCGACAGGGAGGTTCACCCCTCCACTTT. Its protein product is CASRRQGGSPLHF. V is TRBV6-5 and J is TRBJ1-6, with 7 bases lining up with TRBD1. The germline gives CDR1 MNHEY, CDR2 SVGAGI. The CDR3 extends over 13 amino acids. J lost 9 bases, V lost 6 bases, and 5 bases had no gene match.

The genes are TRBV29-1 and TRBJ2-7; TRBD1 is a possible D gene (9 bases). Per germline, CDR1 SQVTM and CDR2 ANQGSEA. V dropped 6 bases and J dropped 3 bases, with 24 bases sitting between them. This CDR3 is 16 amino acids long. This CDR3 is CSVTRGGTGLGYEQYF. CDR3 DNA: TGCAGCGTCACCCGGGGGGGGACAGGGTTAGGCTACGAGCAGTACTTC.

As concerns this clone: Other DNA sequences within the sample encode an identical CDR3. The genes are TRBV18 and TRBJ2-5, with TRBD2 matching 13 bases. The germline V gene encodes CDR1 KGHSH and CDR2 LQKENI. V trimming: 1 base; J trimming: 4 bases; junction bases outside the gene matches: 0. This CDR3 is 15 amino acids long. CDR3 sequence reads: CASSPRTSGGETQYF. The CDR3 nucleotides read TGTGCCAGCTCACCACGGACTAGCGGGGGAGAGACCCAGTACTTC.

This clone was counted many times. The chain carries TRBV7-9 and TRBJ1-2; no reliable D call. Trimming left V 6 bases short and J 7 bases short, with 12 bases between. This CDR3 has 12 amino acids. From germline, CDR1 is SEHNR and CDR2 FQNEAQ (reference sequence). CDR3 in DNA: TGTGCCAGCAGTACCCGGCAGGCTGGCTACACCTTC. Protein sequence: CASSTRQAGYTF.

The chain uses TRBV18 and TRBJ1-2; D not resolved. Trimming took off 3 bases at V and 2 bases at J, with 10 bases between the two ends. CDR3 length: 14 residues. Germline CDR1 is KGHSH and CDR2 is LQKENI. The CDR3 nucleotides read TGTGCCAGCTCACCCAGCACGGGGAACTATGGCTACACCTTC. This sequence encodes CASSPSTGNYGYTF.

This clone showed up just once. The chain links TRBV7-8 to TRBJ2-7; D remains ambiguous. This CDR3 contains 13 residues. V shed 3 bases and J shed 3 bases, with 9 bases lying between them. Germline values: CDR1 SGHVS, CDR2 FQNEAQ. The CDR3 region is CASSFGRFYEQYF. In nucleotides, the CDR3 is TGTGCCAGCAGCTTTGGCAGATTCTACGAGCAGTACTTC.

This clone was seen only once. The chain has TRBV7-6 and TRBJ2-5; 7 bases agree with TRBD1. The CDR3 has 15 residues. The ends lost 2 bases at V and 1 base at J; junction bases unmatched: 4. CDR1 and CDR2 (germline): SGHVS, FNYEAQ. The CDR3 bases are TGTGCCAGCAGCTTAAACAGGGGCACCCAAGAGACCCAGTACTTC. Translated: CASSLNRGTQETQYF.

This clone was picked up a small number of times. The gene calls are TRBV5-4 and TRBJ2-2, with D maybe TRBD1 (6 bases). The CDR3 has 15 amino acids. The V end lost 5 bases, the J end lost 3 bases, and 14 bases lay between the germline ends. Per germline, CDR1 SGHNT and CDR2 YYREEE (reference sequence). The CDR3 spells CASRSGAWDTGELFF. In DNA, the CDR3 is TGTGCCAGCAGGTCAGGGGCTTGGGACACCGGGGAGCTGTTTTTT.

The CDR3 sequence is CASSVKDSLNTEAFF. For the CDR3, the DNA is TGCGCCAGCAGCGTTAAGGACTCCCTGAACACTGAAGCTTTCTTT. V usage is TRBV5-1 and J usage is TRBJ1-1; D is unresolved. The germline gives CDR1 SGHRS, CDR2 YFSETQ. The CDR3 has 15 residues. Deletions cut 4 bases from V and 0 bases from J, with 13 bases between.

In DNA, the CDR3 is TGTGCCAGCAGTGAAGAGGGAGGGAATTCACCCCTCCACTTT. Its translation is CASSEEGGNSPLHF. The chain joins TRBV6-1 to TRBJ1-6; D is unresolved. The CDR3 is 14 residues long. V lost 1 base and J lost 7, with 8 bases in between. Germline values: CDR1 MNHNS, CDR2 SASEGT.

Concerning this clone itself: This specimen includes other DNA sequences encoding the same CDR3. The CDR3 DNA reads TGTGCCAGCAGTTCCAGGGGGGTCTATGGCTACACCTTC. Residues: CASSSRGVYGYTF. V gene TRBV12-3 or TRBV12-4 combines with J gene TRBJ1-2, with 7 bases matching TRBD1. Trimming cost V 4 bases and J 4 bases; bases outside gene matches: 3. The CDR3 loop spans 13 amino acids.

The chain couples TRBV2 to TRBJ1-2; the D is unclear. V lost 3 bases and J 0 bases, leaving 11 bases between the germline ends. Germline V lookup: CDR1 SNHLY, CDR2 FYNNEI. This CDR3 spans 15 amino acids. The CDR3 nucleotides are TGTGCCAGCAGTGAGGTCTTCGGAGCTAACTATGGCTACACCTTC. This sequence encodes CASSEVFGANYGYTF.

The chain has TRBV5-8 and TRBJ2-1, with 8 bases that match TRBD2. The CDR3 totals 15 residues. V was clipped by 0 bases and J by 6 bases; unmatched bases: 5. Germline CDR1 reads SGHTS; CDR2 reads YDEGEE. CDR3 residues: CASSLDLGLVNEQFF. CDR3 DNA: TGTGCCAGCAGCTTGGATCTGGGACTAGTCAATGAGCAGTTCTTC.

The chain employs TRBV4-1 and TRBJ1-2; 9 bases match TRBD1. The CDR3 has 15 residues. J lost 3 bases, V lost 1 base, and 3 bases had no gene match. CDR1 and CDR2 (germline): MGHRA, YSYEKL. The CDR3 loop reads CASSQGQGVDYGYTF. The CDR3 nucleotides are TGCGCCAGCAGCCAAGGACAGGGGGTTGACTATGGCTACACCTTC.

This chain joins TRBV5-6 and TRBJ2-7; possibly TRBD1 for D (6 bases). Germline loops: CDR1 SGHDT, CDR2 YYEEEE. V dropped 5 bases and J dropped 2 bases, with 11 bases sitting between them. The CDR3 totals 13 residues. CDR3 in DNA: TGTGCCAGCAGTCTAGGGACAACCTACGAGCAGTACTTC. Encoded protein: CASSLGTTYEQYF.

The chain links TRBV11-2 to TRBJ1-1; D call uncertain. The germline V and J ends were trimmed by 5 bases and 0 bases, with 10 bases remaining between them. This CDR3 comprises 14 residues. Germline V gene sequence: CDR1 SGHAT, CDR2 FQNNGV. The CDR3 region has the DNA TGTGCCAGCAGCCCGTCTCGGGTGAACACTGAAGCTTTCTTT. It encodes CASSPSRVNTEAFF. The whole variable domain, remainder taken from reference TRBV11-2 and TRBJ1-1, is EAGVAQSPRYKIIEKRQSVAFWCNPISGHATLYWYQQILGQGPKLLIQFQNNGVVDDSQLPKDRFSAERLKGVDSTLKIQPAKLEDSAVYLCASSPSRVNTEAFFGQGTRLTVV.

The chain joins TRBV6-6 to TRBJ2-5; perhaps TRBD1 as D (5 bases). There are 16 residues in the CDR3. V shed 4 bases and J shed 0 bases, with 15 bases lying between them. Germline-derived CDR1 and CDR2 are MNHNY and SVGAGI (reference sequence). This chain's CDR3 is CASSSAGQAYQETQYF. The DNA of the CDR3 is TGTGCCAGCAGTTCGGCAGGACAAGCGTACCAAGAGACCCAGTACTTC.